This T cell receptor beta chain was captured by sequencing in a study of shared clonotypes between healthy human individuals. Germline V gives CDR1 LGHNA, CDR2 YSLEER. The CDR3 is 16 amino acids. V dropped 0 bases and J dropped 6 bases, with 14 bases sitting between them. This table comes from immunoSEQ multiplex PCR, and its TCRdb copy is limited to in-frame clones, with some not included. The sample consists of about 1 million clones, about 77% of them appearing once. This sequence joins TRBV4-3 and TRBJ2-2; the D gene is possibly TRBD2 (5 bases). This sequence was found in a young man in good health. Input material: memory CD4+ T cells sorted from blood. Subset reported: CD45RA-negative fraction. The CDR3 nucleotides are TGCGCCAGCAGCCAAGATCCAATAGCGAGGCCCGGGGAGCTGTTTTTT. Encoded protein: CASSQDPIARPGELFF.